The text below deals with one T cell receptor (beta chain). This specimen comes from a study of cytomegalovirus exposure and HLA in healthy donors. Study at large: It was reported in a later analysis that the same platform had been used for the approximately 120 validation repertoires as for the 550 to 700 first-cohort repertoires.

Germline V gives CDR1 SGHTS, CDR2 YDEGEE. Trimming removed 4 bases from V and 7 bases from J, with 24 bases in between. This CDR3 is built from 17 residues. Method: immunoSEQ multiplex PCR; TCRdb's copy keeps in-frame clones and lacks some. The data contain under 400,000 clones, approximately 85% of them seen just once; the ten biggest clones take up around 0.88%. The sequence was obtained from a man in his thirties or forties in good health and CMV-seronegative. The chain joins TRBV5-8 to TRBJ1-5, with TRBD1 as a possible D gene (6 bases). The sample taken for sequencing was PBMCs. The CDR3 nucleotides read TGTGCCAGCAGCGGACTTCAGGGGCATAGTAGGGAACAGCCCCAGCATTTT. It codes for CASSGLQGHSREQPQHF.